A single sample gave rise to the 14 T cell receptor beta chains below, sequenced in a study of blood T cell repertoires in COVID-19. TCRdb's copy holds only in-frame clones and misses some; the assay was immunoSEQ multiplex PCR. The table records around 330,000 clones, roughly 86% of them present only once. The sample was PBMCs or T cells enriched from blood (not recorded which). The receptors originated from a woman younger than 30 who had recovered from COVID-19.

This clone has only one observation. CDR3 DNA sequence: TGTGCCAGTAGTACGTCGGCAGGGGGGACAACTGAAGCTTTCTTT. Its translation is CASSTSAGGTTEAFF. The chain combines TRBV19 with TRBJ1-1; 7 bases map to TRBD1. This CDR3 is 15 amino acids long. Looked up from germline, CDR1 is LNHDA and CDR2 is SQIVND (reference sequence). With V trimmed by 4 bases and J by 5 bases, 10 bases remained unmatched.

The chain's CDR3 is CASSYSGRANGYTF. The CDR3 DNA follows: TGTGCCAGCAGTTACTCCGGCAGGGCCAATGGCTACACCTTC. J is TRBJ1-2 and V is TRBV6-5; D perhaps matches TRBD1 (5 bases). Germline loops: CDR1 MNHEY, CDR2 SVGAGI. V lost 0 bases, J lost 6 bases, and 11 bases lay in between. The CDR3 length is 14 residues.

This chain connects TRBV6-5 to TRBJ2-1, with 13 bases fitting TRBD2. V shed 6 bases, J shed 4 bases, and the junction held 3 bases outside the gene matches. Germline CDR1 and CDR2: MNHEY and SVGAGI. This CDR3 spans 15 amino acids. The CDR3 DNA is TGTGCCAGCAGACTAGCGGGAGGGCCATACAATGAGCAGTTCTTC. Amino acid sequence: CASRLAGGPYNEQFF.

V gene TRBV7-9 combines with J gene TRBJ1-1; TRBD1 aligns across 7 bases. The CDR3 loop spans 13 amino acids. The germline CDR1 and CDR2 sequences are SEHNR and FQNEAQ (reference sequence). The V segment lost 1 base and the J segment 8 bases; nucleotides outside the gene matches: 4. This CDR3 is CASSLEGAGEAFF. The CDR3 DNA reads TGTGCCAGCAGCTTAGAGGGGGCAGGGGAAGCTTTCTTT. Drawing the rest from reference TRBV7-9 and TRBJ1-1, the complete variable domain is DTGVSQNPRHKITKRGQNVTFRCDPISEHNRLYWYRQTLGQGPEFLTYFQNEAQLEKSRLLSDRFSAERPKGSFSTLEIQRTEQGDSAMYLCASSLEGAGEAFFGQGTRLTVV.

The genes are TRBV4-3 and TRBJ2-6; 7 bases match TRBD1. V trimming: 0 bases; J trimming: 4 bases; junction bases outside the gene matches: 9. This CDR3 region has 18 residues. Germline V lookup: CDR1 LGHNA, CDR2 YSLEER. The CDR3 DNA follows: TGCGCCAGCAGCCAAGAAATTGACAGGGTACTCGGGGCCAACGTCCTGACTTTC. Protein sequence: CASSQEIDRVLGANVLTF.

The chain uses TRBV30 and TRBJ2-2; possible D gene TRBD2, 5 bases. CDR3 length: 12 amino acids. The V end lost 3 bases, the J end lost 5 bases, and 7 bases lay between the germline ends. Germline V CDR1 and CDR2: GTSNPN, SVGIG (reference sequence). CDR3 region: CAWSGVTGELFF. Written as DNA, the CDR3 is TGTGCCTGGAGCGGGGTAACCGGGGAGCTGTTTTTT.

The rearrangement uses TRBV6-5 and TRBJ1-1; 7 bases align to TRBD1. The V and J ends lost 8 bases and 6 bases, in that order; junction bases with no gene match: 12. CDR3 length: 14 residues. Germline lookup yields CDR1 MNHEY and CDR2 SVGAGI. CDR3: CASHRGGEVSEAFF. The CDR3 region has the DNA TGTGCCAGCCACCGAGGGGGCGAAGTATCTGAAGCTTTCTTT.

V gene TRBV7-3 combines with J gene TRBJ2-1; 7 positions agree with TRBD1. V trimming: 2 bases; J trimming: 0 bases; junction bases outside the gene matches: 4. The CDR3 runs to 16 residues. The germline gives CDR1 SGHTA, CDR2 FQGTGA. The chain's CDR3 is CASSLSTGSSYNEQFF. CDR3 bases: TGTGCCAGCAGCTTATCGACAGGGAGCTCCTACAATGAGCAGTTCTTC.

The rearrangement joins TRBV14 to TRBJ1-3, with 7 bases matching TRBD1. Germline V lookup: CDR1 SGHDN, CDR2 FVKESK. V trimming: 0 bases; J trimming: 0 bases; junction bases outside the gene matches: 5. This CDR3 spans 17 amino acids. CDR3 DNA: TGTGCCAGCAGCCAAGATTTGGCAGGGGGCTCTGGAAACACCATATATTTT. Translating gives CASSQDLAGGSGNTIYF.

This chain uses TRBV6-5 with TRBJ2-1, with D tentatively TRBD2 (5 bases). The V gene lost 9 bases and the J gene lost 2 bases, with 17 bases spanning the gap. Germline V CDR1 and CDR2: MNHEY, SVGAGI. The CDR3 covers 15 residues. CDR3 in amino acids: CASSLRETAYNEQFF. The CDR3 DNA reads as TGTGCCAGTAGCCTAAGGGAGACCGCCTACAATGAGCAGTTCTTC.

This rearrangement joins TRBV12-2 to TRBJ1-1. TRBV12-2 is annotated as a pseudogene. This CDR3 spans 15 amino acids. This CDR3 is CASRLAGEENTEAFF. CDR3 DNA sequence: TGTGCAAGTCGCTTAGCGGGGGAGGAGAACACTGAAGCTTTCTTT.

The rearrangement uses TRBV5-4 and TRBJ2-3, with D hard to call. The ends were cut back, 2 bases at V and 11 bases at J, with 15 bases in the middle. This CDR3 is built from 13 residues. Germline assignment: CDR1 SGHNT and CDR2 YYREEE (reference sequence). This CDR3 reads CASSFGRAAGQYF. CDR3 sequence (DNA): TGTGCCAGCAGCTTCGGTCGTGCCGCAGGGCAGTATTTT.

The V gene is TRBV4-3, the J gene TRBJ2-7, with 7 bases identical to TRBD1. Germline CDR1 reads LGHNA; CDR2 reads YSLEER. The CDR3 consists of 15 residues. With 3 bases clipped from V and 4 bases from J, the junction kept 9 bases outside the gene matches. CDR3: CASSQAGTDGYEQYF. Here the CDR3 DNA reads TGCGCCAGCAGCCAGGCCGGGACAGATGGATACGAGCAGTACTTC.

The chain combines TRBV9 with TRBJ1-2; 9 bases fit TRBD1. Germline V gene data show CDR1 as SGDLS and CDR2 as YYNGEE. Losses at the gene ends were 4 bases for V and 8 bases for J; bases not matched to a gene: 21. The length of the CDR3 is 18 residues. CDR3 region: CASSPRGGQGFNVQGYTF. The CDR3 bases are TGTGCCAGCAGCCCACGGGGGGGACAGGGCTTTAACGTTCAAGGCTACACCTTC.